A single sample gave rise to the 5 T cell receptor beta chains below, sequenced in a study of blood T cell repertoires in COVID-19. Profiling relied on immunoSEQ multiplex PCR, and the TCRdb table lists in-frame clones only, not all of them. The sample yields 200,000 to 300,000 clones, approximately 80% seen once. Sample: peripheral blood. The receptors were gathered from a woman of 80 years or more with COVID-19, enrolled during active disease.

Note on this clone: The sample holds other DNA sequences that translate to the same CDR3. This sequence joins TRBV11-1 and TRBJ2-7, with 9 bases matching TRBD1. Germline V gene sequence: CDR1 SGHAT, CDR2 FQDESV (reference sequence). The CDR3 loop spans 14 amino acids. The ends lost 3 bases at V and 3 bases at J; junction bases unmatched: 3. CDR3 sequence (DNA): TGTGCCAGCAGCTTCCGGGACAGGGACTACGAGCAGTACTTC. It is translated as CASSFRDRDYEQYF.

The chain uses TRBV7-9 and TRBJ1-4; D ambiguous. CDR1 and CDR2 from the germline V gene are SEHNR and FQNEAQ (reference sequence). The CDR3 sequence is 14 residues long. Deletions cut 2 bases from V and 4 bases from J, with 8 bases between. The CDR3 loop reads CASSLRTSNEKLFF. The CDR3, as DNA: TGTGCCAGCAGCTTAAGAACAAGTAATGAAAAACTGTTTTTT.

The DNA for the CDR3 is TGTGCCAGCAGTTCGACCGGGACAGGGGGAGGTCAGCCCCAGCATTTT. It codes for CASSSTGTGGGQPQHF. The rearrangement uses TRBV5-6 and TRBJ1-5, with 11 bases lining up with TRBD1. The CDR3 contains 16 residues. Germline lookup yields CDR1 SGHDT and CDR2 YYEEEE. V gave up 5 bases and J gave up 6 bases; unmatched junction bases: 10.

The chain links TRBV16 to TRBJ1-1; D remains ambiguous. The ends were cut back, 2 bases at V and 0 bases at J, with 7 bases in the middle. The CDR3 has 14 amino acids. Germline CDR1 and CDR2: KGHSY and FQNENV. CDR3 residues: CASSQVRLNTEAFF. Here the CDR3 DNA reads TGTGCCAGCAGCCAAGTACGGTTGAACACTGAAGCTTTCTTT.

The chain has TRBV5-1 and TRBJ2-1, with TRBD2 matching over 7 bases. The germline V gene has CDR1 SGHRS and CDR2 YFSETQ. V lost 0 bases to trimming and J lost 4 bases; unmatched junction nucleotides: 4. This CDR3 is 15 amino acids long. In nucleotides, the CDR3 is TGCGCCAGCAGCTTGGGACTAGCCAATTACAATGAGCAGTTCTTC. Protein: CASSLGLANYNEQFF.